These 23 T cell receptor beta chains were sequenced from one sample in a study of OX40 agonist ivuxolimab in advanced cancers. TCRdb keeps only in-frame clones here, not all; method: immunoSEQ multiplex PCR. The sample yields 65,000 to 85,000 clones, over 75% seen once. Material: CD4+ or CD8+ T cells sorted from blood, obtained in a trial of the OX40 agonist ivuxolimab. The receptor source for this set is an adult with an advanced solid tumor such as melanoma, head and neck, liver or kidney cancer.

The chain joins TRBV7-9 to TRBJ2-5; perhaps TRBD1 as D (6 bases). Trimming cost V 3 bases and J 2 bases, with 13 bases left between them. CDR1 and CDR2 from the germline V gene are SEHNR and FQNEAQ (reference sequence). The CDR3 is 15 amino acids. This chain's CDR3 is CASSFLTGIQETQYF. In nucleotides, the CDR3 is TGTGCCAGCAGCTTCCTTACAGGGATTCAAGAGACCCAGTACTTC.

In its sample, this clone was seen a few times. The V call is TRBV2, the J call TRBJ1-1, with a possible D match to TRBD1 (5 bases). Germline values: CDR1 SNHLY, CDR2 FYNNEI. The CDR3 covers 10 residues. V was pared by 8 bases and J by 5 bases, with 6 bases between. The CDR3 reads CASGGTEAFF. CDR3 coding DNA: TGTGCCAGCGGGGGGACTGAAGCTTTCTTT.

The CDR3 region is CASSYSDGELFF. As DNA, the CDR3 is TGTGCCAGCAGTTACTCCGACGGGGAGCTGTTTTTT. The chain recombines TRBV6-5 with TRBJ2-2, with D unresolved. CDR1 MNHEY and CDR2 SVGAGI come from the germline V gene. The CDR3 is 12 residues long. With 0 bases removed from V and 7 bases from J, the gap between germline ends came to 3 bases.

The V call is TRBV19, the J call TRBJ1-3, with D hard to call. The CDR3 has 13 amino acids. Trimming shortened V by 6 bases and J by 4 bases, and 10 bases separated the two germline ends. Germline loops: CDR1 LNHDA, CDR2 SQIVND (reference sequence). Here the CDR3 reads CASSPDLGNTIYF. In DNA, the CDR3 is TGTGCCAGTAGCCCGGACCTGGGAAACACCATATATTTT.

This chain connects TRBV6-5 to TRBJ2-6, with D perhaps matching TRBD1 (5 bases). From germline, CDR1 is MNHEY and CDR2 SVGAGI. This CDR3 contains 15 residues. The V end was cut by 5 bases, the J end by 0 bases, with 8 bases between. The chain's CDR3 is CASSRGSSGANVLTF. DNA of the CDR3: TGTGCCAGCAGTAGGGGCAGCTCTGGGGCCAACGTCCTGACTTTC.

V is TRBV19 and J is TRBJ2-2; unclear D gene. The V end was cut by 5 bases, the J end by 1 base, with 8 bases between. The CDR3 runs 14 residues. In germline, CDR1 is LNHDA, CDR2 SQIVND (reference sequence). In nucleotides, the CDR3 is TGTGCCAGTAGTCCCCTGTGGAACACCGGGGAGCTGTTTTTT. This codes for CASSPLWNTGELFF.

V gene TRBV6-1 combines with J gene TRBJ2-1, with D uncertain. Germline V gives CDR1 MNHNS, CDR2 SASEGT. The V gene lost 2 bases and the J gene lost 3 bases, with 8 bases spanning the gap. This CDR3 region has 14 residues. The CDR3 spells CASSESHSYNEQFF. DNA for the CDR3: TGTGCCAGCAGTGAATCACACAGCTACAATGAGCAGTTCTTC.

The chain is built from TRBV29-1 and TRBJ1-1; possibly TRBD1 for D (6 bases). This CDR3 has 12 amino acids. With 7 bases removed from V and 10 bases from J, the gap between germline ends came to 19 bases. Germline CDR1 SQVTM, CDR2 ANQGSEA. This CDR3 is CSALSGQGGAFF. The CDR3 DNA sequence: TGCAGCGCCCTGAGTGGGCAAGGGGGAGCTTTCTTT.

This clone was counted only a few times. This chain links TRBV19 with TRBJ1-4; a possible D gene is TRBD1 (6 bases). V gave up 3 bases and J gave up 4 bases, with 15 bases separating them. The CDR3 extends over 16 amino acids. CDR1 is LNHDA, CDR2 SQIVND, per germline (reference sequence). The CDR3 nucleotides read TGTGCCAGTAGTATCCACCCCAGGGGTGGTAATGAAAAACTGTTTTTT. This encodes CASSIHPRGGNEKLFF.

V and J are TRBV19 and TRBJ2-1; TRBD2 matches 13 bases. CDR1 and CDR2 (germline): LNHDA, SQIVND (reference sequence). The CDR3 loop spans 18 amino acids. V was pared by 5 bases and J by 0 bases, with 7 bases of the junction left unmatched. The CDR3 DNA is TGTGCCAGTAGTCTCCAGGGACTAGCGGGGAGCTCCTACAATGAGCAGTTCTTC. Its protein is CASSLQGLAGSSYNEQFF.

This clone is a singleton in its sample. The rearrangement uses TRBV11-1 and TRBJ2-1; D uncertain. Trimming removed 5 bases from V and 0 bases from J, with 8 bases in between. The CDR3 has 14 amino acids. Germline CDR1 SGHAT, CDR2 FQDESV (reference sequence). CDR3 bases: TGTGCCAGCAGCCCAGGTGACTCCTACAATGAGCAGTTCTTC. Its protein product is CASSPGDSYNEQFF. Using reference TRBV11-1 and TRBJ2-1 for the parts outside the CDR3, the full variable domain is EAEVAQSPRYKITEKSQAVAFWCDPISGHATLYWYRQILGQGPELLVQFQDESVVDDSQLPKDRFSAERLKGVDSTLKIQPAELGDSAMYLCASSPGDSYNEQFFGPGTRLTVL.

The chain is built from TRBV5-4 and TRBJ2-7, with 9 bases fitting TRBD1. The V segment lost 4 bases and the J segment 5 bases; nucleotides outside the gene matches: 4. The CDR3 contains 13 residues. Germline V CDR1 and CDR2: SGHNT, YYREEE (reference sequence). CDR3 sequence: CASSPTGGNEQYF. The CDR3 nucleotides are TGTGCCAGCAGCCCGACAGGGGGGAACGAGCAGTACTTC.

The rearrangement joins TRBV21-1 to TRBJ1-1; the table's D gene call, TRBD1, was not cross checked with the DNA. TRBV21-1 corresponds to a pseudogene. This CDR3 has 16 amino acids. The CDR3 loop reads CASSKSPRGLSPEAFF. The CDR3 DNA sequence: TGTGCCAGCAGCAAAAGTCCAAGGGGGCTGAGCCCTGAAGCTTTCTTT.

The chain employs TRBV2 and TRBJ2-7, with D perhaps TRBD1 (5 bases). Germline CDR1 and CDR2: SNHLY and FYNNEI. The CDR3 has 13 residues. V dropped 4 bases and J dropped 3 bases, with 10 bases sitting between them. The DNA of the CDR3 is TGTGCCAGCAGTGTTGGCAGGGACTACGAGCAGTACTTC. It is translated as CASSVGRDYEQYF.

CDR3: CAWGQETQYF. Here the CDR3 DNA reads TGTGCCTGGGGGCAAGAGACCCAGTACTTC. This rearrangement joins TRBV30 to TRBJ2-5; no reliable D call. The length of the CDR3 is 10 residues. Per the germline V gene, CDR1 is GTSNPN and CDR2 is SVGIG (reference sequence). Deletions cut 5 bases from V and 2 bases from J, with 3 bases between.

The CDR3 is CASSLGLGSYNEQFF. In DNA, the CDR3 is TGCGCCAGCAGCTTGGGGTTGGGCAGTTACAATGAGCAGTTCTTC. The chain joins TRBV5-1 to TRBJ2-1; D uncertain. Trimming left V 0 bases short and J 4 bases short, with 11 bases between. The V gene's germline CDR1 is SGHRS and CDR2 YFSETQ. The CDR3 is 15 amino acids.

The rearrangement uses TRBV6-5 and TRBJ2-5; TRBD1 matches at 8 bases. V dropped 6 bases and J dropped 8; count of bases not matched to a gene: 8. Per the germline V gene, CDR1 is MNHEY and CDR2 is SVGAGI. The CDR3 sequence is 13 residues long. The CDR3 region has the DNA TGTGCCAGCAGCCCTCGGACAGGGCACACCCAGTACTTC. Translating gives CASSPRTGHTQYF.

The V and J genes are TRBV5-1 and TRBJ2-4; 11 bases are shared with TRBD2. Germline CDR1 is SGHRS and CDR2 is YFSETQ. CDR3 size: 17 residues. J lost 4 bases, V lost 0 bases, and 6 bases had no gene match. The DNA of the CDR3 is TGCGCCAGCAGCTTGGGTATAGCGGGAGGGCTGAAAAACATTCAGTACTTC. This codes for CASSLGIAGGLKNIQYF. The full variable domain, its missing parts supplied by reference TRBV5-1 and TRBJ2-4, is KAGVTQTPRYLIKTRGQQVTLSCSPISGHRSVSWYQQTPGQGLQFLFEYFSETQRNKGNFPGRFSGRQFSNSRSEMNVSTLELGDSALYLCASSLGIAGGLKNIQYFGAGTRLSVL.

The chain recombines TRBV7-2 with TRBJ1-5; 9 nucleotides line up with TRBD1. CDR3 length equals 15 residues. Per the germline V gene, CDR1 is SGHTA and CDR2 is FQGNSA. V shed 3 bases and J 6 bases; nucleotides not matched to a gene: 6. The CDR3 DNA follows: TGTGCCAGCAGCTTCAAACAGGGGGCCAGTCAGCCCCAGCATTTT. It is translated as CASSFKQGASQPQHF.

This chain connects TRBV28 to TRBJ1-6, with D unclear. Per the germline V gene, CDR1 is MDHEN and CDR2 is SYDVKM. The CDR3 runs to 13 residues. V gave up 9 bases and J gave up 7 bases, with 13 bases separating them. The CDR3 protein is CASFGQLNSPLHF. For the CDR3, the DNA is TGTGCCAGTTTCGGCCAGTTGAATTCACCCCTCCACTTT.

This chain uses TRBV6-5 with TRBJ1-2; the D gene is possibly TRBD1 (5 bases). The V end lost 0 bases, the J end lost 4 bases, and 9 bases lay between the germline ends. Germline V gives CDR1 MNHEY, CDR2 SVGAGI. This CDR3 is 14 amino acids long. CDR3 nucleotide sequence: TGTGCCAGCAGTTACTCGAGACAGTTCTATGGCTACACCTTC. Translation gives CASSYSRQFYGYTF.

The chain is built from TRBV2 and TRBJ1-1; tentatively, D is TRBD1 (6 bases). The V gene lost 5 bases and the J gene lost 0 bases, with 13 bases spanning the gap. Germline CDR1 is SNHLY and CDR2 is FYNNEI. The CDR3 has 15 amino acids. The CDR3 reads CASSYLGGMNTEAFF. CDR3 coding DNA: TGTGCCAGCAGTTACCTCGGGGGCATGAACACTGAAGCTTTCTTT.

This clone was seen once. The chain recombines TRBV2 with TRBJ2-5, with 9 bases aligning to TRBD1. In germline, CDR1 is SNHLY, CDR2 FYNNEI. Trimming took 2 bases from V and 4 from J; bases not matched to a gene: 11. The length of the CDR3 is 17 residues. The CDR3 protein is CASSESGTGTFGETQYF. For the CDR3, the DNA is TGTGCCAGCAGTGAATCCGGGACAGGGACGTTTGGAGAGACCCAGTACTTC.